This TCR beta chain derives from a study of OX40 agonist ivuxolimab in advanced cancers. About the investigation overall: Ivuxolimab was a fully human IgG2 agonistic monoclonal antibody targeting the costimulatory receptor OX40 (CD134). Partial responses occurred in three dose-escalation patients: two with cutaneous melanoma and one with hepatocellular carcinoma. Prior anti-PD-1, anti-PD-L1 or anti-CTLA-4 therapy was permitted, and 35% to 40% of dose-escalation patients had received checkpoint inhibitors. Among the roughly 54 dose-escalation patients, around 20 had hepatocellular carcinoma, about 15 melanoma, 9 renal cell carcinoma and 9 head and neck cancer. Peripheral TCRbeta sequencing was intended to test whether TCR sequence diversity was altered and clonal T-cell expansion was caused by ivuxolimab. The monotherapy dose-escalation portion (N ≈ 56 patients) of the phase I ivuxolimab trial is reported in the paper. In the dose-escalation cohort, around four fifths of patients were male, and the mean age was approximately 55 years, with a range of roughly 20 to 80. Intravenous ivuxolimab was administered to patients every 2 weeks at six dose levels: 0.01, 0.1, 0.3, 1.5, 3 and 10 mg/kg.

Patients with autoimmune disease history or receiving systemic immunosuppression were excluded from the trial. Peripheral blood for TCR sequencing was collected from all dose cohorts at baseline, on cycle 4 day 1, and on cycle 7 day 1. The samples were taken from a phase I, first-in-human, multicenter, open-label dose-escalation trial of ivuxolimab. Adults with locally advanced or metastatic melanoma, renal cell, hepatocellular, or head and neck squamous cell carcinoma were enrolled in the trial. Before TCR sequencing, CD4+ T cells and CD8+ T cells were sorted from peripheral blood as separate populations. Remarks on this clone: It has no known antigen specificity. Base quality data are lacking; no much larger clone is found one base away.

To sequence the TCRbeta CDR3 region, genomic DNA was isolated from the sorted cells. TCRbeta CDR3 regions were sequenced using the immunoSEQ Assay. Here the immuneACCESS table is served through TCRdb, limited to in-frame sequences with V and J called. Missing clones are a known gap in these copies; in checked studies unresolved V genes cover under half, and the rest lacks a known reason. The sample has tens of thousands of clones on record, roughly 88% of them singletons. Clones ranked in the top ten supply around 0.33% of the sample. The study at large found these results: The antigen specificity of the peripheral T cells that underwent clonal expansion was not determined. In the 0.1-3.0 mg/kg groups, partial responders had among the lowest normalized peripheral clonal expansion, particularly in CD8+ T cells. At doses of 0.1 to 3.0 mg/kg, clonal expansion of both CD4+ and CD8+ blood T cells was observed from baseline to week 6. Low levels of normalized T-cell clonal expansion were also seen in some nonresponding patients. After ivuxolimab, expanded clones were on average more numerous among CD8+ T cells than among CD4+ T cells.

V gives up 6 bases and J gives up 0 bases, and the segment between their germline ends measures 17 bases. The CDR3 spans 17 residues, from the cysteine through the phenylalanine. Solely the CDR3 DNA is kept, with 51 bases framed from the first base. CDR1 KGHSH and CDR2 LQKENI were looked up in the germline V gene. The sequencing here drew on CD4+ or CD8+ T cells sorted from blood, taken in a trial of the OX40 agonist ivuxolimab. Rearrangement joined TRBV18 to TRBJ2-2; TRBD2 is a weak D gene call, 6 bases matching. The clonotype originates from an adult with an advanced solid tumor such as melanoma, head and neck, liver or kidney cancer. The nucleotides are TGTGCCAGCTCCCCCTTTTGGACTACCACGAACACCGGGGAGCTGTTTTTT. It translates to CASSPFWTTTNTGELFF.